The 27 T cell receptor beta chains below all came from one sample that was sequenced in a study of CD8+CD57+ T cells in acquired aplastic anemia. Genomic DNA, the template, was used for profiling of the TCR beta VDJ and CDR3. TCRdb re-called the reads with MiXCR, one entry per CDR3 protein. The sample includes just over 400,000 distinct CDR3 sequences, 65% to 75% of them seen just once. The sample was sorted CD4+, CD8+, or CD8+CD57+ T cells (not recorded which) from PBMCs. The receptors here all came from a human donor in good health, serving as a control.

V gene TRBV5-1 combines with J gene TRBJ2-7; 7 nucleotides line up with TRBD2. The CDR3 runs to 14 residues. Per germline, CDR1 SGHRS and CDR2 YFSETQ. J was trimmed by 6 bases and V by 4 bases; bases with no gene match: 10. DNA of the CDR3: TGCGCCAGCAGCCAGGGAGGGGAGGCTACCGAGCAGTACTTC. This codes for CASSQGGEATEQYF.

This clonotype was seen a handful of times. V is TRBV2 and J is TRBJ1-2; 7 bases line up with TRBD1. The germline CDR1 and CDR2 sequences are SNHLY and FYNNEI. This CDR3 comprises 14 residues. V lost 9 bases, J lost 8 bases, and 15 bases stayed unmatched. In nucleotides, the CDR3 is TGTGCCAGTAGTATCGCCGCGACAGGGACCGGCTACACCTTC. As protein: CASSIAATGTGYTF.

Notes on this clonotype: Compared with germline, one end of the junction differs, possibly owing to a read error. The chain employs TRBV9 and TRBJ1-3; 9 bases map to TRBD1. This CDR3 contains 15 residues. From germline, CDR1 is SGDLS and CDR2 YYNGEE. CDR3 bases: TGTGCCAGCAGCCGGGACAGGGTTATGGCTACACCTTTACACTTT. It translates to CASSRDRVMATPLHF.

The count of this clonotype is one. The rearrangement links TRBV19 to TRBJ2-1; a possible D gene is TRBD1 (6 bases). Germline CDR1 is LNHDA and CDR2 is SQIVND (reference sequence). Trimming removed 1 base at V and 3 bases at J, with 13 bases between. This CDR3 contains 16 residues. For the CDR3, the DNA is TGTGCCAGTAGTATAGGCAGGGGTTCCCTCTACAATGAGCAGTTCTTC. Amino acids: CASSIGRGSLYNEQFF.

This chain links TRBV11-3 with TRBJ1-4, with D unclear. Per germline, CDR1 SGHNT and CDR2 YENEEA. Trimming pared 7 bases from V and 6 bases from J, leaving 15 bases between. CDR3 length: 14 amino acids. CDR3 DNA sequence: TGTGCCAGCACCGAACCGGACGGGGATGAAAAACTGTTTTTT. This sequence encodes CASTEPDGDEKLFF. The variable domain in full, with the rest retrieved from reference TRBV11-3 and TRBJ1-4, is EAGVVQSPRYKIIEKKQPVAFWCNPISGHNTLYWYLQNLGQGPELLIRYENEEAVDDSQLPKDRFSAERLKGVDSTLKIQPAELGDSAVYLCASTEPDGDEKLFFGSGTQLSVL.

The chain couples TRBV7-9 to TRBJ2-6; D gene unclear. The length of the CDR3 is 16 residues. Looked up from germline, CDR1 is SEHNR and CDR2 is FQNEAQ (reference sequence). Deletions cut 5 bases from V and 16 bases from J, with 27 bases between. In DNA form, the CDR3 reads TGTGCCAGCAGCCATGACGGAAGCACAGATACGCAGTATCTGACTTTC. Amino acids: CASSHDGSTDTQYLTF. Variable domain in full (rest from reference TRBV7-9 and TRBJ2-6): DTGVSQNPRHKITKRGQNVTFRCDPISEHNRLYWYRQTLGQGPEFLTYFQNEAQLEKSRLLSDRFSAERPKGSFSTLEIQRTEQGDSAMYLCASSHDGSTDTQYLTFGAGSRLTVL.

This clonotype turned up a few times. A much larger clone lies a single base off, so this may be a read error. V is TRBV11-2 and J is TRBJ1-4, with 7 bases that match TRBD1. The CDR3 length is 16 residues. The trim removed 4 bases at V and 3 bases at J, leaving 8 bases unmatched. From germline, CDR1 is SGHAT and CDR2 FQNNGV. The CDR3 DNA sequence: TGTGCCAGCAGCTCGGGACCGGGACAGTCTAATGAAAAACTGTTTTTT. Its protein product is CASSSGPGQSNEKLFF.

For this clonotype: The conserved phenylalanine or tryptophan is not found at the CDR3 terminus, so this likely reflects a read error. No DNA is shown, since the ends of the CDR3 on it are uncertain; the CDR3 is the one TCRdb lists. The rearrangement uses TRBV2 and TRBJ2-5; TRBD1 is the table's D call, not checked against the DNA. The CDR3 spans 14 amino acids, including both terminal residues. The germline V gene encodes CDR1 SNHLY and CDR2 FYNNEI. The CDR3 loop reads CASSHEYSGTGVYY.

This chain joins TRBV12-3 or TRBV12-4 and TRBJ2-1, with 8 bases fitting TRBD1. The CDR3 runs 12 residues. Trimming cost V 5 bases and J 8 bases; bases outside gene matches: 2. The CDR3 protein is CASSETGDEQFF. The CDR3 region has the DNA TGTGCCAGCAGTGAGACAGGGGATGAGCAGTTCTTC.

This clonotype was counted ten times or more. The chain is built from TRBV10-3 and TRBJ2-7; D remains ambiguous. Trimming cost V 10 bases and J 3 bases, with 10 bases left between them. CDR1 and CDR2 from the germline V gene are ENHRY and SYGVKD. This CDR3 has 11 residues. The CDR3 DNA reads TGTGCCACGAGGATGAACTACGAGCAGTACTTC. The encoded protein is CATRMNYEQYF.

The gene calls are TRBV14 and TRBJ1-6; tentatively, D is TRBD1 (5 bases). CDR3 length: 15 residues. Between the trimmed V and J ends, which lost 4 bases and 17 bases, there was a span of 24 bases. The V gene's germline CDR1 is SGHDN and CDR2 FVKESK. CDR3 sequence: CASSPRTVVSGAIHF. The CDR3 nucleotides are TGTGCCAGCAGCCCCCGGACGGTGGTGAGTGGGGCCATCCACTTT.

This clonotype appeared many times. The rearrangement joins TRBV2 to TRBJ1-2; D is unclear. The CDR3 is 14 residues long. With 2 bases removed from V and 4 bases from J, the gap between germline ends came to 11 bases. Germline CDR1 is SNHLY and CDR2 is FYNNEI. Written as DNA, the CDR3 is TGTGCCAGCAGTGAAAAACGAGGATTCTATGGCTACACCTTC. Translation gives CASSEKRGFYGYTF.

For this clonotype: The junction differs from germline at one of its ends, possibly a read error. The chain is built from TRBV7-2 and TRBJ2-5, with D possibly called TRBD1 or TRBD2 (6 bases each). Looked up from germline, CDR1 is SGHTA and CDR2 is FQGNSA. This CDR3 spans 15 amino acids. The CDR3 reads CASSLGQGTGETKYF. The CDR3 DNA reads TGTGCCAGCAGCTTAGGGCAGGGGACGGGGGAGACCAAGTACTTC.

CDR3 sequence (DNA): TGCAGTGCTAGTGAGGGAAATGGGTCGGGTGGCTACACCTTC. It specifies CSASEGNGSGGYTF. The V and J genes are TRBV20-1 and TRBJ1-2; D ambiguous. Germline V gene lookup returns CDR1 DFQATT and CDR2 SNEGSKA (reference sequence). With 3 bases removed from V and 7 bases from J, the gap between germline ends came to 18 bases. The CDR3 extends over 14 amino acids.

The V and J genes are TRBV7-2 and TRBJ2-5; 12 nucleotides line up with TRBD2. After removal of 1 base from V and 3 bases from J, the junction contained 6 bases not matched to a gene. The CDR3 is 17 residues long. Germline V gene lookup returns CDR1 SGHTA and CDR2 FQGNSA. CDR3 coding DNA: TGTGCCAGCAGCTTAGGACGGCCTAGCGGGGGGGAAGAGACCCAGTACTTC. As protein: CASSLGRPSGGEETQYF. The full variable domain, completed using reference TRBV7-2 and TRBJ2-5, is GAGVSQSPSNKVTEKGKDVELRCDPISGHTALYWYRQSLGQGLEFLIYFQGNSAPDKSGLPSDRFSAERTGGSVSTLTIQRTQQEDSAVYLCASSLGRPSGGEETQYFGPGTRLLVL.

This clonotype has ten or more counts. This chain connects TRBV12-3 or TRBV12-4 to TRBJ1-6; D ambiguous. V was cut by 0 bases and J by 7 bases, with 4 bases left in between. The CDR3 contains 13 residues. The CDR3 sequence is CASSLAMNSPLHF. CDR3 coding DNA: TGTGCCAGCAGTTTAGCGATGAATTCACCCCTCCACTTT.

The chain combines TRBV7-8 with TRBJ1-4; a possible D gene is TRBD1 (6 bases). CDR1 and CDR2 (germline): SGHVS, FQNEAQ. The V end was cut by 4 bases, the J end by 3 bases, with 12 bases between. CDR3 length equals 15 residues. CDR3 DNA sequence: TGTGCCAGCAGCTCCAAGACAGGCCCTAATGAAAAACTGTTTTTT. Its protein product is CASSSKTGPNEKLFF.

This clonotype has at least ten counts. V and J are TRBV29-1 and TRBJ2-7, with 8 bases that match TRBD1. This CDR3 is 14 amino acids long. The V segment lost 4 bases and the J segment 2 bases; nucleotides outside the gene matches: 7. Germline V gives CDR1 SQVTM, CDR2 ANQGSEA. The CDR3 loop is CSVVIGQGAYEQYF. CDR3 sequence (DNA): TGCAGCGTTGTTATAGGACAGGGTGCCTACGAGCAGTACTTC.

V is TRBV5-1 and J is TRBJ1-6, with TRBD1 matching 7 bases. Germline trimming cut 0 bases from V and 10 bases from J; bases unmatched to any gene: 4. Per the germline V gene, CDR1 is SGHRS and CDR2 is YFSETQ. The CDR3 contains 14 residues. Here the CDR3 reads CASSLGQGESPLHF. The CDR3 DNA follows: TGCGCCAGCAGCTTGGGACAGGGTGAATCACCCCTCCACTTT.

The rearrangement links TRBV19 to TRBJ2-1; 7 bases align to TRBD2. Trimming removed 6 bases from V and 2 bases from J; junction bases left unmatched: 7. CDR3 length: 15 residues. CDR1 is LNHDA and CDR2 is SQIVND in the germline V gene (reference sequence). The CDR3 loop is CASSFTSVPYNEQFF. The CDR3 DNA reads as TGTGCCAGTAGCTTCACTAGCGTTCCCTACAATGAGCAGTTCTTC.

The DNA for the CDR3 is TGTGCCACTTGGACAGGGCGGCACACCGGGGAGCTGTTTTTT. It specifies CATWTGRHTGELFF. The chain is built from TRBV10-3 and TRBJ2-2; 8 nucleotides align to TRBD1. This CDR3 is 14 amino acids long. With V trimmed by 10 bases and J by 3 bases, 7 bases remained unmatched. Germline CDR1 ENHRY, CDR2 SYGVKD.

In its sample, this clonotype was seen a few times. This CDR3 is CASSIRPGNTEAFF. Here the CDR3 DNA reads TGTGCCAGTAGTATTCGCCCAGGGAACACTGAAGCTTTCTTT. The chain links TRBV19 to TRBJ1-1; no reliable D call. This CDR3 spans 14 amino acids. V was shortened by 3 bases and J by 1 base, with 9 bases between the two germline ends. Per the germline V gene, CDR1 is LNHDA and CDR2 is SQIVND (reference sequence).

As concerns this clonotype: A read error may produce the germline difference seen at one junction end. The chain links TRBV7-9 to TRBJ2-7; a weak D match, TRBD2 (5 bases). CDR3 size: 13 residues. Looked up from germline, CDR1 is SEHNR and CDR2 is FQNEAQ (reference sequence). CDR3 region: CASSTQPASGENF. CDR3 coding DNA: TGTGCCAGCAGCACACAGCCGGCGTCCGGGGAGAACTTC.

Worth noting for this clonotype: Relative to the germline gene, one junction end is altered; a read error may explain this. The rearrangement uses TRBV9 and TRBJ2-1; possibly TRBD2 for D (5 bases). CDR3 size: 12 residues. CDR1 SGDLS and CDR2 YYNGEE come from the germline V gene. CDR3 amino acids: CASSQDKRERFF. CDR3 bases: TGTGCCAGCAGTCAAGATAAAAGGGAGCGGTTCTTC.

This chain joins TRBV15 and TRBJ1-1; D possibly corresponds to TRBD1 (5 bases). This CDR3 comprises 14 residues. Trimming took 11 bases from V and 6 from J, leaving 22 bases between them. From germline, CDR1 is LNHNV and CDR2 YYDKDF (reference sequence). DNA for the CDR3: TGTGCCTGGAGTGGGGCGGTAAGCGTCGCTGAAGCTTTCTTT. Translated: CAWSGAVSVAEAFF.

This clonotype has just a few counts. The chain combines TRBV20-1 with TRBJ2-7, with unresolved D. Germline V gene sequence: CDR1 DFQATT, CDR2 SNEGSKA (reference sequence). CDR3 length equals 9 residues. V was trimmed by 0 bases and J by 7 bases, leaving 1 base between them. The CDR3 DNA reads TGCAGTGCTAGAGATGAGCAGTACTTC. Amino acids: CSARDEQYF.

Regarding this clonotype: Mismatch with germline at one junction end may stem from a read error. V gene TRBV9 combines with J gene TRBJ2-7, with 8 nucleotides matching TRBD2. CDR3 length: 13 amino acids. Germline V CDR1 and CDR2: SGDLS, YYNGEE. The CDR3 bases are TGTGCCAGCAGCCACGGCGGGGGGTACAAGCAGCAGTTC. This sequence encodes CASSHGGGYKQQF.